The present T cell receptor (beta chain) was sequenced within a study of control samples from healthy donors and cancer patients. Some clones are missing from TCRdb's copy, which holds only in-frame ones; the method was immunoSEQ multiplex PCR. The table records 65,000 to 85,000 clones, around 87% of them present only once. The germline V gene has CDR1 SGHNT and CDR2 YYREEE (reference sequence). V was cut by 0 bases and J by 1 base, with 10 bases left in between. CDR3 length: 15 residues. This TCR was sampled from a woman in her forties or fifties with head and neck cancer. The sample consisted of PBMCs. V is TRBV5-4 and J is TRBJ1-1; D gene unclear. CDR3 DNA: TGTGCCAGCAGCTTGGAGTTTCAGACGAACACTGAAGCTTTCTTT. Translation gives CASSLEFQTNTEAFF. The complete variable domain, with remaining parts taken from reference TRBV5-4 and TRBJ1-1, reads ETGVTQSPTHLIKTRGQQVTLRCSSQSGHNTVSWYQQALGQGPQFIFQYYREEENGRGNFPPRFSGLQFPNYSSELNVNALELDDSALYLCASSLEFQTNTEAFFGQGTRLTVV.